Each of the 32 T cell receptor beta chains below was sequenced from the same sample in a study of blood T cell repertoires in COVID-19. Clones were read by immunoSEQ multiplex PCR, and TCRdb kept only the in-frame ones, dropping some. The sample has about 23,000 clones, approximately 83% seen once. The sample taken for sequencing was peripheral blood. The receptors stem from a man aged 65 to 79 with acute or convalescent COVID-19.

The sample holds one count of this clone. The V and J genes are TRBV5-6 and TRBJ1-2; possibly TRBD1 for D (5 bases). The germline gives CDR1 SGHDT, CDR2 YYEEEE. V was shortened by 2 bases and J by 9 bases, with 11 bases between the two germline ends. The CDR3 covers 12 residues. CDR3 nucleotide sequence: TGTGCCAGCAGCTTAGGGGTAGACCGCTACACCTTC. Amino acid sequence: CASSLGVDRYTF.

This clone was observed a handful of times. The chain combines TRBV29-1 with TRBJ1-2; D remains ambiguous. This CDR3 has 11 residues. The V gene lost 4 bases and the J gene lost 7 bases, with 10 bases spanning the gap. Germline CDR1 SQVTM, CDR2 ANQGSEA. The CDR3 bases are TGCAGCGTTGTTGATGCGCGTGGCTACACCTTC. Translating it yields CSVVDARGYTF.

The rearrangement links TRBV29-1 to TRBJ2-7; D perhaps matches TRBD2 (6 bases). CDR3 length equals 11 residues. Per germline, CDR1 SQVTM and CDR2 ANQGSEA. Trimming left V 7 bases short and J 4 bases short, with 11 bases between. The CDR3 here is CSGLGGYEQYF. In DNA form, the CDR3 reads TGCAGCGGGCTGGGAGGATACGAGCAGTACTTC.

The chain uses TRBV28 and TRBJ1-2; TRBD1 agrees at 9 bases. The CDR3 consists of 14 residues. The J segment lost 4 bases and the V segment lost 5 bases, leaving 5 bases of the junction unmatched. The germline V gene has CDR1 MDHEN and CDR2 SYDVKM. In nucleotides, the CDR3 is TGTGCCAGCAGTCACAGGGGGCTTGTCTATGGCTACACCTTC. Amino acids: CASSHRGLVYGYTF.

The sample holds a few counts of this clone. The CDR3 region has the DNA TGTGCCAGCAGCTCCCTGGGACAGGGCTCCGAGCAGTACTTC. It translates to CASSSLGQGSEQYF. The V gene is TRBV5-5, the J gene TRBJ2-7, with 9 bases lining up with TRBD1. CDR3 length: 14 residues. V dropped 3 bases and J dropped 6; count of bases not matched to a gene: 7. The germline gives CDR1 SGHKS, CDR2 YYEKEE (reference sequence).

This clone was counted a single time. The rearrangement joins TRBV5-1 to TRBJ2-2, with 7 bases aligning to TRBD2. V was pared by 3 bases and J by 4 bases, with 9 bases of the junction left unmatched. CDR3 size: 16 residues. Germline V CDR1 and CDR2: SGHRS, YFSETQ. The CDR3 here is CASSWPGGDFTGELFF. The CDR3 DNA reads TGCGCCAGCAGCTGGCCGGGGGGTGACTTCACCGGGGAGCTGTTTTTT.

The V call is TRBV27, the J call TRBJ1-6, with 7 bases that match TRBD1. In germline, CDR1 is MNHEY, CDR2 SMNVEV (reference sequence). This CDR3 is built from 14 residues. The J segment lost 8 bases and the V segment lost 6 bases, leaving 7 bases of the junction unmatched. CDR3 in DNA: TGTGCCAGCAGACTCGACAGGGAGGATTCACCCCTCCACTTT. Translation gives CASRLDREDSPLHF.

The chain has TRBV27 and TRBJ1-2; TRBD1 matches 9 bases. Trimming cost V 5 bases and J 2 bases; bases outside gene matches: 6. The CDR3 has 15 amino acids. Per germline, CDR1 MNHEY and CDR2 SMNVEV (reference sequence). In DNA form, the CDR3 reads TGTGCCAGCAGTGGGCCGGGACAGGGCAACTATGGCTACACCTTC. Residues: CASSGPGQGNYGYTF.

V gene TRBV6-6 combines with J gene TRBJ1-1, with D tentatively TRBD1 (6 bases). CDR1 is MNHNY and CDR2 is SVGAGI in the germline V gene (reference sequence). CDR3 size: 13 residues. Trimming removed 5 bases at V and 5 bases at J, with 12 bases between. CDR3 DNA: TGTGCCAGCAGTCGACAGGCGGGAACTGAAGCTTTCTTT. It is translated as CASSRQAGTEAFF.

The V call is TRBV24-1, the J call TRBJ1-3, with D maybe TRBD1 (5 bases). V gave up 4 bases and J gave up 4 bases, with 13 bases separating them. The length of the CDR3 is 15 residues. Germline V gene sequence: CDR1 KGHDR, CDR2 SFDVKD. CDR3 protein: CATSDAGRTGNTIYF. The CDR3 nucleotides are TGTGCCACCAGTGACGCAGGGCGGACGGGAAACACCATATATTTT.

The chain carries TRBV7-2 and TRBJ2-7; 7 positions agree with TRBD1. Losses at the gene ends were 5 bases for V and 6 bases for J; bases not matched to a gene: 10. Germline V gene sequence: CDR1 SGHTA, CDR2 FQGNSA. This CDR3 spans 14 amino acids. The chain's CDR3 is CASSIQGEGLEQYF. CDR3 nucleotides: TGTGCCAGCAGCATCCAGGGGGAAGGGCTCGAGCAGTACTTC.

This rearrangement joins TRBV6-4 to TRBJ1-1; the D gene is possibly TRBD1 (5 bases). V lost 4 bases to trimming and J lost 1 base, with 7 bases between them. Germline CDR1 is MRHNA and CDR2 is SNTAGT. The CDR3 extends over 13 amino acids. CDR3 coding DNA: TGTGCCAGCAGTGCGGGGGGGAACACTGAAGCTTTCTTT. It codes for CASSAGGNTEAFF.

The CDR3 region is CASSLTQGLQETQYF. CDR3 bases: TGTGCCAGCAGCTTAACGCAGGGACTCCAAGAGACCCAGTACTTC. V usage is TRBV13 and J usage is TRBJ2-5; tentatively, D is TRBD2 (6 bases). This CDR3 comprises 15 residues. The V end was cut by 2 bases, the J end by 1 base, with 11 bases between. Germline CDR1 reads PRHDT; CDR2 reads FYEKMQ (reference sequence).

This clone has only a few counts. The V gene is TRBV19, the J gene TRBJ2-3; TRBD2 aligns across 8 bases. Germline V gives CDR1 LNHDA, CDR2 SQIVND (reference sequence). J lost 3 bases, V lost 4 bases, and 9 bases had no gene match. CDR3 size: 16 residues. The CDR3 bases are TGTGCCAGTAGTAACAGCGGGGGCCAGCGGACAGATACGCAGTATTTT. This codes for CASSNSGGQRTDTQYF.

The genes are TRBV19 and TRBJ2-7; 7 nucleotides align to TRBD2. Germline V gene data show CDR1 as LNHDA and CDR2 as SQIVND (reference sequence). Trimming removed 4 bases from V and 7 bases from J; junction bases left unmatched: 13. The CDR3 runs 15 residues. The CDR3 loop reads CASSTGTGTGGEQYF. In DNA, the CDR3 is TGTGCCAGTAGTACCGGGACGGGGACCGGGGGGGAGCAGTACTTC.

This chain connects TRBV30 to TRBJ1-1, with 9 bases aligning to TRBD1. Germline CDR1 is GTSNPN and CDR2 is SVGIG (reference sequence). This CDR3 contains 15 residues. Germline trimming cut 2 bases from V and 0 bases from J; bases unmatched to any gene: 4. CDR3 DNA: TGTGCCTGGAGTCTCGGACAGGGGATGAACACTGAAGCTTTCTTT. As protein: CAWSLGQGMNTEAFF.

The V call is TRBV6-2 or TRBV6-3, the J call TRBJ2-2; D is possibly TRBD2 (6 bases). Trimming pared 5 bases from V and 0 bases from J, leaving 16 bases between. Germline values: CDR1 MNHEY, CDR2 SVGEGT. The CDR3 covers 17 residues. CDR3 sequence: CASSRGLGRSNTGELFF. The DNA for the CDR3 is TGTGCCAGCAGTCGGGGGTTAGGGCGATCGAACACCGGGGAGCTGTTTTTT.

V gene TRBV7-9 combines with J gene TRBJ2-7; 7 bases agree with TRBD1. CDR1 is SEHNR, CDR2 FQNEAQ, per germline (reference sequence). The V segment lost 5 bases and the J segment 4 bases; nucleotides outside the gene matches: 11. The CDR3 contains 15 residues. The DNA of the CDR3 is TGTGCCAGCAGCCAAGGACAGGACATGGGGTACGAGCAGTACTTC. It is translated as CASSQGQDMGYEQYF.

V is TRBV15 and J is TRBJ1-2; TRBD1 matches at 11 bases. The germline V gene encodes CDR1 LNHNV and CDR2 YYDKDF (reference sequence). Germline trimming cut 5 bases from V and 5 bases from J; bases unmatched to any gene: 7. This CDR3 has 15 amino acids. The CDR3 protein is CATSVPGTGGYGYTF. CDR3 bases: TGTGCCACCAGCGTTCCCGGGACAGGGGGGTATGGCTACACCTTC.

Only a few counts were recorded for this clone. V is TRBV2 and J is TRBJ1-1; TRBD1 might be the D (5 bases). CDR3 length: 13 residues. CDR1 and CDR2 from the germline V gene are SNHLY and FYNNEI. The germline V and J ends were trimmed by 9 bases and 11 bases, with 22 bases remaining between them. The DNA of the CDR3 is TGTGCCAGTGGAGGGGAGGCGCTATCGGGGGCTTTCTTT. It encodes CASGGEALSGAFF.

V and J are TRBV28 and TRBJ1-1; no firm D call. This CDR3 is built from 14 residues. V was clipped by 5 bases and J by 1 base, with 11 bases between them. The germline CDR1 and CDR2 sequences are MDHEN and SYDVKM. The CDR3 region is CASSIPGENTEAFF. CDR3 in DNA: TGTGCCAGCAGTATCCCCGGAGAGAACACTGAAGCTTTCTTT.

CDR3 sequence (DNA): TGTGCCAGCAGTTACCTAGCGGGAGGGTACGAGCAGTACTTC. Its protein is CASSYLAGGYEQYF. The chain couples TRBV6-2 or TRBV6-3 to TRBJ2-7; TRBD2 matches at 12 bases. This CDR3 is built from 14 residues. V was clipped by 2 bases and J by 4 bases; unmatched bases: 0. Germline V gene sequence: CDR1 MNHEY, CDR2 SVGEGT.

This clone was detected once. The J gene is TRBJ1-4, the V gene TRBV9; D remains unclear. This CDR3 comprises 15 residues. V was trimmed by 0 bases and J by 5 bases, leaving 11 bases between them. Germline V lookup: CDR1 SGDLS, CDR2 YYNGEE. The CDR3 is CASSVGEGINEKLFF. Here the CDR3 DNA reads TGTGCCAGCAGCGTAGGCGAGGGCATAAATGAAAAACTGTTTTTT.

The V gene is TRBV7-2, the J gene TRBJ2-1, with D possibly TRBD2 on 6 matching bases. Per germline, CDR1 SGHTA and CDR2 FQGNSA. The CDR3 consists of 15 residues. Trimming cost V 5 bases and J 2 bases, with 13 bases left between them. CDR3 coding DNA: TGTGCCAGCAGCATCACTCGCGGGACCTACAATGAGCAGTTCTTC. Translated, it gives CASSITRGTYNEQFF.

The J gene is TRBJ2-1, the V gene TRBV7-2, with 10 bases lining up with TRBD1. V shed 4 bases, J shed 7 bases, and the junction held 13 bases outside the gene matches. CDR3 length equals 17 residues. CDR1 is SGHTA and CDR2 is FQGNSA in the germline V gene. CDR3 DNA sequence: TGTGCCAGCAGCTCGACTCCCGGGACAGGGGTCGGGAATGAGCAGTTCTTC. It is translated as CASSSTPGTGVGNEQFF.

This chain links TRBV11-3 with TRBJ1-1; D perhaps matches TRBD1 (5 bases). V lost 3 bases and J lost 1, with 9 bases in between. CDR1 and CDR2 from the germline V gene are SGHNT and YENEEA. This CDR3 region has 14 residues. CDR3 region: CASSLGPANTEAFF. Written as DNA, the CDR3 is TGTGCCAGCAGCTTGGGGCCCGCGAACACTGAAGCTTTCTTT.

The chain combines TRBV15 with TRBJ2-2; weak D call: TRBD1 (6 bases). Deletions cut 0 bases from V and 4 bases from J, with 12 bases between. From germline, CDR1 is LNHNV and CDR2 YYDKDF (reference sequence). The CDR3 contains 16 residues. Here the CDR3 reads CATSRDSQGLTGELFF. CDR3 DNA: TGTGCCACCAGCAGAGATAGCCAGGGGCTCACCGGGGAGCTGTTTTTT.

CDR3 DNA sequence: TGCGCCAGCAGACAGGGGTTGAGAAACACCATATATTTT. Its protein product is CASRQGLRNTIYF. The chain employs TRBV10-1 and TRBJ1-3, with 7 bases lining up with TRBD1. CDR1 and CDR2 (germline): WNHNN, SYGVQD (reference sequence). The CDR3 runs to 13 residues. The ends lost 6 bases at V and 5 bases at J; junction bases unmatched: 4.

The DNA for the CDR3 is TGTGCCTGGAGAGCACCCGGGCCCCCCGGGGATGAGCAGTTCTTC. Residues: CAWRAPGPPGDEQFF. The chain combines TRBV30 with TRBJ2-1; TRBD2 is a possible D gene (5 bases). The V end was cut by 3 bases, the J end by 8 bases, with 20 bases between. Germline values: CDR1 GTSNPN, CDR2 SVGIG (reference sequence). The CDR3 runs to 15 residues.

The chain links TRBV5-6 to TRBJ1-2, with a weak D call TRBD1 (5 bases). The CDR3 runs to 13 residues. V was shortened by 2 bases and J by 4 bases, with 9 bases between the two germline ends. Germline CDR1 reads SGHDT; CDR2 reads YYEEEE. CDR3 residues: CASSFGGAYGYTF. The CDR3, as DNA: TGTGCCAGCAGCTTTGGCGGGGCCTATGGCTACACCTTC. The full variable domain, with the rest looked up from reference TRBV5-6 and TRBJ1-2, is DAGVTQSPTHLIKTRGQQVTLRCSPKSGHDTVSWYQQALGQGPQFIFQYYEEEERQRGNFPDRFSGHQFPNYSSELNVNALLLGDSALYLCASSFGGAYGYTFGSGTRLTVV.

This chain uses TRBV7-2 with TRBJ2-5; TRBD2 agrees at 8 bases. Germline V lookup: CDR1 SGHTA, CDR2 FQGNSA. The CDR3 runs to 14 residues. V lost 5 bases, J lost 5 bases, and 7 bases stayed unmatched. In nucleotides, the CDR3 is TGTGCCAGCAGCCCAGCGCGGGGGGCCGAGACCCAGTACTTC. Protein sequence: CASSPARGAETQYF. The full variable domain, with the rest looked up from reference TRBV7-2 and TRBJ2-5, is GAGVSQSPSNKVTEKGKDVELRCDPISGHTALYWYRQSLGQGLEFLIYFQGNSAPDKSGLPSDRFSAERTGGSVSTLTIQRTQQEDSAVYLCASSPARGAETQYFGPGTRLLVL.

The rearrangement joins TRBV24-1 to TRBJ2-5; D ambiguous. Germline loops: CDR1 KGHDR, CDR2 SFDVKD. The V end lost 3 bases, the J end lost 3 bases, and 13 bases lay between the germline ends. The CDR3 totals 15 residues. CDR3 residues: CATSDSRVLEETQYF. The CDR3 DNA sequence: TGTGCCACCAGTGATAGCCGGGTTTTAGAAGAGACCCAGTACTTC.